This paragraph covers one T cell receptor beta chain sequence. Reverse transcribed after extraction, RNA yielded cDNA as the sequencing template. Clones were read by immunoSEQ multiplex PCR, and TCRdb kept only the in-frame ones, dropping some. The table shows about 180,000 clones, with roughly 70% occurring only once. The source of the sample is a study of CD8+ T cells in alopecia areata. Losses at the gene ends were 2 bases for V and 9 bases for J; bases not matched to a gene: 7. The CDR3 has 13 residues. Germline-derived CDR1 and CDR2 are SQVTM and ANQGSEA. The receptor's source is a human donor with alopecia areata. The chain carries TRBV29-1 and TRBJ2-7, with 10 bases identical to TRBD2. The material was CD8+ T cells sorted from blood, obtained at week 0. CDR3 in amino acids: CSVEPSGSMRQYF. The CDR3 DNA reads TGCAGCGTTGAACCTAGCGGGAGCATGCGGCAGTACTTC.